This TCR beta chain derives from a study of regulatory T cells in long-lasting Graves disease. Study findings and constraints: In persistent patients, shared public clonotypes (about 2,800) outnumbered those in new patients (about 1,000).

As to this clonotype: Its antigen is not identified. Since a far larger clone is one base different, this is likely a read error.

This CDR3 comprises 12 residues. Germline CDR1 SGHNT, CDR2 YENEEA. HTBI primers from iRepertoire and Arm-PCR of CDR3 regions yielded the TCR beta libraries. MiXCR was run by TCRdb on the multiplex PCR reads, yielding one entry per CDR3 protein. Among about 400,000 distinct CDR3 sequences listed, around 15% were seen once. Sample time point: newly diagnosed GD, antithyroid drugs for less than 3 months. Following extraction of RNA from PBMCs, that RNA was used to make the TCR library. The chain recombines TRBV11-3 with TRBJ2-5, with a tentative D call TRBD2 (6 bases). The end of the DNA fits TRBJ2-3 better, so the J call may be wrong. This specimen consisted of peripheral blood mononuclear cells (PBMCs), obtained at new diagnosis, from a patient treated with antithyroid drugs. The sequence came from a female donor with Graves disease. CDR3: CASSPRGNTQYF. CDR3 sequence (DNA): TGTGCCAGCAGCCCCCGCGGGAATACGCAGTATTTT.